The 6 T cell receptor beta chains below come from one sample, sequenced in a study of a mutant IDH1 vaccine in newly diagnosed glioma. No antigen is known for these receptors. Time point here: week 47, end of study. Each dose delivered 300 ug of mutant IDH1 20-mer peptide subcutaneously with imiquimod. Generated by immunoSEQ multiplex PCR, the TCRdb table keeps only in-frame clones and is missing some. The sample lists some 57,000 clones, over 75% occurring once. This specimen consisted of PBMCs, obtained from a glioma patient whose treatment included an IDH1 peptide vaccine. Every receptor here comes from a woman in her forties with glioma. Some clones in this sample may be carry-over from other donors' samples.

The chain links TRBV5-6 to TRBJ2-3; D is unclear. Germline values: CDR1 SGHDT, CDR2 YYEEEE. V gave up 0 bases and J gave up 2 bases, with 7 bases separating them. The CDR3 extends over 14 amino acids. The CDR3 DNA reads TGTGCCAGCAGCTTGGACAGACTCACAGATACGCAGTATTTT. It specifies CASSLDRLTDTQYF. Using reference TRBV5-6 and TRBJ2-3 for the parts outside the CDR3, the full variable domain is DAGVTQSPTHLIKTRGQQVTLRCSPKSGHDTVSWYQQALGQGPQFIFQYYEEEERQRGNFPDRFSGHQFPNYSSELNVNALLLGDSALYLCASSLDRLTDTQYFGPGTRLTVL.

This chain uses TRBV11-2 with TRBJ2-6; D is possibly TRBD2 (6 bases). The V and J ends lost 5 bases and 4 bases respectively, with 12 bases between them. The CDR3 spans 15 residues. Germline assignment: CDR1 SGHAT and CDR2 FQNNGV. The CDR3 sequence: CASSPPGVGANVLTF. In DNA, the CDR3 is TGTGCCAGCAGCCCCCCGGGGGTAGGGGCCAACGTCCTGACTTTC. Together with reference TRBV11-2 and TRBJ2-6, the CDR3 gives the full variable domain: EAGVAQSPRYKIIEKRQSVAFWCNPISGHATLYWYQQILGQGPKLLIQFQNNGVVDDSQLPKDRFSAERLKGVDSTLKIQPAKLEDSAVYLCASSPPGVGANVLTFGAGSRLTVL.

The genes are TRBV18 and TRBJ1-1; D remains ambiguous. CDR3 length: 14 residues. Trimming took 3 bases from V and 0 from J, leaving 8 bases between them. Germline V lookup: CDR1 KGHSH, CDR2 LQKENI. CDR3 protein: CASSPRDLNTEAFF. CDR3 coding DNA: TGTGCCAGCTCACCCCGAGATTTGAACACTGAAGCTTTCTTT.

This CDR3 is CASREYTEAFF. CDR3 DNA sequence: TGTGCCAGCAGAGAGTACACTGAAGCTTTCTTT. V and J are TRBV6-6 and TRBJ1-1; D not certain. Germline V gives CDR1 MNHNY, CDR2 SVGAGI (reference sequence). V was pared by 6 bases and J by 3 bases, with 5 bases between. This CDR3 is 11 amino acids long.

The chain carries TRBV10-3 and TRBJ1-1; D gene ambiguous. CDR1 is ENHRY and CDR2 is SYGVKD in the germline V gene. The CDR3 covers 13 residues. V lost 11 bases and J lost 2, with 15 bases in between. This CDR3 reads CASGEQPNTEAFF. The CDR3 region has the DNA TGTGCCTCCGGTGAACAACCAAACACTGAAGCTTTCTTT.

This clone was seen more than once but under ten times. The CDR3 region is CASSNVGSEDEKLFF. Here the CDR3 DNA reads TGTGCCAGCAGCAACGTGGGAAGTGAAGATGAAAAACTGTTTTTT. The chain employs TRBV7-8 and TRBJ1-4; no clear D gene. CDR1 is SGHVS, CDR2 FQNEAQ, per germline. The germline V and J ends were trimmed by 5 bases and 6 bases, with 16 bases remaining between them. The CDR3 length is 15 residues.